This TCR beta chain was recovered during a study of shared clonotypes between healthy human individuals. In germline, CDR1 is MNHEY, CDR2 SMNVEV (reference sequence). V shed 6 bases and J 2 bases; nucleotides not matched to a gene: 17. The length of the CDR3 is 19 residues. Only in-frame clones appear in the TCRdb table, and some are missing; sequencing was by immunoSEQ multiplex PCR. Among about 1.5 million clones, under 99% were seen once, and the ten largest hold 0.4% to 0.55%. The TCR sequence derives from a man aged 25 to 45 in good health. Specimen: naive CD4+ T cells sorted from blood. Subset defined: CD45RA+ positively selected. The rearrangement joins TRBV27 to TRBJ2-5; 11 positions agree with TRBD1. CDR3 bases: TGTGCCAGCAGCCCCAGACCTTTCGCGGGACAGGGGGGGCAAGAGACCCAGTACTTC. This translates into CASSPRPFAGQGGQETQYF.